This T cell receptor (beta chain) stems from a study of blood T cells in healthy people across ages. The second PCR ran roughly 6 to 11 cycles with a sample-barcoded 5' primer and J-beta primers. All samples gave at least 2.5 million CDR3-containing paired-end reads. TCRdb reanalysed the 5' RACE reads using MiXCR and keeps one entry per CDR3 protein. The profile shows approximately 600,000 distinct CDR3 sequences, 58% of them singletons. Total RNA extracted from each sample amounted to at least 5.5 micrograms. This CDR3 comprises 12 residues. CDR1 and CDR2 (germline): MDHEN, SYDVKM. Trimming pared 6 bases from V and 9 bases from J, leaving 12 bases between. To note about this clonotype: The antigen remains undetermined.

Broader study findings: Diversity of TCR beta per million T cells declined in a roughly linear way with age.

Sequencing input: blood. This chain connects TRBV28 to TRBJ2-1, with D possibly being TRBD1 (6 bases). The receptor's source is a man aged 60 to 69 in good health. DNA for the CDR3: TGTGCCAGCAGACGAGGGGGTGGTGAGCAGTTCTTC. Its translation: CASRRGGGEQFF.